These 18 T cell receptor beta chains came from one sample sequenced in a study of T-cell memory formation after mild COVID-19. TCRdb reprocessed the 5' RACE reads via MiXCR and lists one record per CDR3 protein. The sample shows fewer than 60,000 distinct CDR3 sequences, approximately 30% of them seen only once. Material for sequencing was PBMCs or a T cell subset sorted from them (not recorded which). The origin of the receptors is a man aged 18 to 35 who had mild COVID-19 (a few samples of this study predate the infection). Cell type and time point are not known.

The sample holds a few counts of this clonotype. The CDR3 loop is CASSLTAGGRAKNIQYF. The CDR3 nucleotides are TGTGCCAGCAGCTTAACAGCGGGGGGGCGTGCCAAAAACATTCAGTACTTC. The chain recombines TRBV7-8 with TRBJ2-4; 10 bases fit TRBD2. Trimming took 2 bases from V and 1 from J; bases not matched to a gene: 5. Germline loops: CDR1 SGHVS, CDR2 FQNEAQ. The CDR3 contains 17 residues.

CDR3 loop: CASSQSGVTSYNEQFF. The CDR3 DNA is TGCGCCAGCAGCCAATCAGGAGTGACCTCCTACAATGAGCAGTTCTTC. The rearrangement links TRBV4-3 to TRBJ2-1; D gene ambiguous. The CDR3 sequence is 16 residues long. Germline V gene lookup returns CDR1 LGHNA and CDR2 YSLEER. V was clipped by 2 bases and J by 0 bases, with 11 bases between them.

This clonotype showed up many times. The chain uses TRBV11-1 and TRBJ2-5, with D unclear. CDR1 is SGHAT and CDR2 is FQDESV in the germline V gene (reference sequence). The germline V and J ends were trimmed by 1 base and 3 bases, with 0 bases remaining between them. The CDR3 is 11 residues long. The CDR3 loop reads CASSLEETQYF. For the CDR3, the DNA is TGTGCCAGCAGCTTAGAAGAGACCCAGTACTTC.

J is TRBJ2-1 and V is TRBV4-1, with 7 positions matching TRBD1. The CDR3 extends over 14 amino acids. Germline V gene data show CDR1 as MGHRA and CDR2 as YSYEKL. The ends lost 1 base at V and 6 bases at J; junction bases unmatched: 3. CDR3 loop: CASSQVGQINEQFF. The DNA for the CDR3 is TGCGCCAGCAGCCAAGTGGGACAGATCAATGAGCAGTTCTTC.

This clonotype was counted only a few times. The chain carries TRBV27 and TRBJ1-1, with 8 bases that match TRBD1. Germline V gene data show CDR1 as MNHEY and CDR2 as SMNVEV (reference sequence). V was pared by 6 bases and J by 0 bases, with 15 bases of the junction left unmatched. The CDR3 totals 18 residues. This CDR3 is CASSETNPRTGLNTEAFF. The CDR3 DNA is TGTGCCAGCAGCGAAACTAACCCTCGGACAGGGCTGAACACTGAAGCTTTCTTT.

The chain couples TRBV6-5 to TRBJ1-1; tentative D call: TRBD1 (5 bases). V was pared by 4 bases and J by 3 bases, with 9 bases between. The CDR3 extends over 13 amino acids. Looked up from germline, CDR1 is MNHEY and CDR2 is SVGAGI. CDR3 amino acids: CASSLRGDTEAFF. CDR3 sequence (DNA): TGTGCCAGCAGTTTGAGAGGGGACACTGAAGCTTTCTTT.

Many counts were recorded for this clonotype. V usage is TRBV12-3 or TRBV12-4 and J usage is TRBJ1-1, with 8 bases identical to TRBD1. After removal of 4 bases from V and 1 base from J, the junction contained 2 bases not matched to a gene. CDR3 length equals 14 residues. CDR3 residues: CASSSGQGNTEAFF. CDR3 sequence (DNA): TGTGCCAGCAGTTCCGGACAGGGGAACACTGAAGCTTTCTTT.

The chain is built from TRBV7-9 and TRBJ2-7; 9 bases are shared with TRBD1. CDR1 and CDR2 from the germline V gene are SEHNR and FQNEAQ (reference sequence). J gave up 6 bases and V 5 bases, and 8 bases lay outside the gene matches. The CDR3 length is 14 residues. The CDR3 loop is CASSPWTGAGEQYF. CDR3 sequence (DNA): TGTGCCAGCAGCCCTTGGACAGGGGCAGGCGAGCAGTACTTC. Looking up the rest from reference TRBV7-9 and TRBJ2-7 gives the full variable domain: DTGVSQNPRHKITKRGQNVTFRCDPISEHNRLYWYRQTLGQGPEFLTYFQNEAQLEKSRLLSDRFSAERPKGSFSTLEIQRTEQGDSAMYLCASSPWTGAGEQYFGPGTRLTVT.

The V gene is TRBV7-9, the J gene TRBJ2-2, with 12 nucleotides matching TRBD2. The V gene's germline CDR1 is SEHNR and CDR2 FQNEAQ (reference sequence). The CDR3 extends over 16 amino acids. With V trimmed by 5 bases and J by 5 bases, 6 bases remained unmatched. As DNA, the CDR3 is TGTGCCAGCAGCCCTCGGACTAGCGGGGCGACCGGGGAGCTGTTTTTT. It yields the protein CASSPRTSGATGELFF.

This clonotype turned up a few times. This CDR3 is CASSLNGLNTGELFF. CDR3 bases: TGTGCCAGCAGCTTAAACGGACTGAACACCGGGGAGCTGTTTTTT. This chain uses TRBV7-6 with TRBJ2-2; D may be TRBD2 (5 bases). V shed 2 bases and J shed 1 base, with 8 bases lying between them. Germline loops: CDR1 SGHVS, CDR2 FNYEAQ. The CDR3 sequence is 15 residues long.

This clonotype was seen more than once but under ten times. The chain links TRBV29-1 to TRBJ2-3; D is uncertain. Germline CDR1 is SQVTM and CDR2 is ANQGSEA. Trimming removed 4 bases from V and 5 bases from J, with 4 bases in between. This CDR3 is 10 amino acids long. CDR3 bases: TGCAGCGTTGTTGTAGATACGCAGTATTTT. Translated, it gives CSVVVDTQYF.

The CDR3 reads CASSYSSGGARYNEQFF. DNA for the CDR3: TGTGCCAGCAGTTACTCCAGCGGGGGGGCCCGTTACAATGAGCAGTTCTTC. The rearrangement links TRBV6-6 to TRBJ2-1; the match to TRBD2 covers 10 bases. J gave up 4 bases and V 0 bases, and 6 bases lay outside the gene matches. From germline, CDR1 is MNHNY and CDR2 SVGAGI (reference sequence). This CDR3 comprises 17 residues.

This chain joins TRBV20-1 and TRBJ2-7; no firm D call. Trimming took 3 bases from V and 1 from J, leaving 10 bases between them. The CDR3 consists of 13 residues. The V gene's germline CDR1 is DFQATT and CDR2 SNEGSKA (reference sequence). The CDR3 DNA reads TGCAGTGCTAGGCTTTCTAGTTCCTACGAGCAGTACTTC. Its translation: CSARLSSSYEQYF.

The rearrangement joins TRBV10-1 to TRBJ2-3; 7 bases are shared with TRBD2. Trimming removed 3 bases from V and 9 bases from J; junction bases left unmatched: 9. The CDR3 runs to 14 residues. Germline assignment: CDR1 WNHNN and CDR2 SYGVQD (reference sequence). The CDR3 nucleotides read TGCGCCAGCAGTGATACGGGGGGTCCCTGGACGCAGTATTTT. It is translated as CASSDTGGPWTQYF.

This chain connects TRBV5-1 to TRBJ2-7; TRBD1 matches 9 bases. CDR3 length equals 15 residues. Germline V CDR1 and CDR2: SGHRS, YFSETQ. Germline trimming cut 4 bases from V and 2 bases from J; bases unmatched to any gene: 7. The CDR3 DNA reads as TGCGCCAGCAGCCCCTCGGGGACAGGGCCCTACGAGCAGTACGTC. It translates to CASSPSGTGPYEQYV.

CDR3 amino acids: CASSEDGAEPYNEQFF. The CDR3 nucleotides read TGTGCCAGCAGTGAAGATGGAGCGGAACCCTACAATGAGCAGTTCTTC. The genes are TRBV6-4 and TRBJ2-1, with D maybe TRBD2 (5 bases). Germline V gene sequence: CDR1 MRHNA, CDR2 SNTAGT. V was shortened by 3 bases and J by 2 bases, with 14 bases between the two germline ends. The length of the CDR3 is 16 residues.

The CDR3 spells CASSYPGLGENIQYF. The CDR3 DNA reads TGTGCCAGCAGTTACCCGGGACTAGGGGAGAACATTCAGTACTTC. This chain joins TRBV6-2 or TRBV6-3 and TRBJ2-4, with 8 bases identical to TRBD2. CDR1 and CDR2 from the germline V gene are MNHEY and SVGEGT. CDR3 length: 15 amino acids. Germline trimming cut 2 bases from V and 7 bases from J; bases unmatched to any gene: 7.

The V gene is TRBV7-2, the J gene TRBJ2-7; 7 positions agree with TRBD2. The CDR3 extends over 12 amino acids. Trimming removed 8 bases from V and 3 bases from J; junction bases left unmatched: 4. CDR1 SGHTA and CDR2 FQGNSA come from the germline V gene. For the CDR3, the DNA is TGTGCCAGCGGCCCGGGGGGCTACGAGCAGTACGTC. It specifies CASGPGGYEQYV.